This record looks at one T cell receptor (beta chain) sequence and its context. This clone occurred a few times. What this receptor recognizes is not known. No much larger clonotype is one base removed from it; base qualities were not supplied. This specimen comes from a study of blood T cell repertoires in COVID-19 (TCRdb year 2020). In terms of the full investigation: Samples from collaborators originated in the United States, Italy and Spain and spanned both the acute and convalescent phases of COVID-19. The prospective study material was composed of cDNA or gDNA derived from T cells, B-cell-depleted T cells, or PBMCs. Subjects who had been exposed to COVID-19, were actively infected with it, or had recovered from it provided the deeply sampled blood TCRbeta repertoires that made up the dataset. The repertoires were released in a freely available public database meant as a resource for research on the immune response to SARS-CoV-2. The samples were drawn from two sources: the first 160 participants of the ongoing ImmuneRACE study, and 1,000 to 1,500 subjects contributed by 6 global collaborators. Nearly every sample came with metadata listing a de-identified subject ID, COVID-19 status, age in years and sex. Where available, HLA class I and class II types were taken from metadata supplied by the sample provider and were not determined by assay-based typing. The paper's findings and limits, for the study overall: The amount of clinical and demographic metadata varied by source and participant and was provided uncurated.

The collaborating institutions used their own protocols to collect whole blood in K2EDTA tubes. Collaborator samples were shipped for TCRbeta analysis as frozen whole blood, isolated PBMCs, or DNA extracted from either sample type. TCRbeta CDR3 regions were amplified from genomic DNA using the immunoSEQ Assay, a bias-controlled multiplex PCR. The paper's processing steps were these. The number of nucleated cells in each sample was estimated from the amplification of reference gene primers within the assay. Sequence reads were collapsed and filtered to measure the absolute abundance of every unique TCRbeta CDR3 rearrangement. For each sample, productive Simpson clonality was calculated as the square root of Simpson's diversity index over productive rearrangements. Here the immuneACCESS table is served through TCRdb, limited to in-frame sequences with V and J called. Missing clones are a known gap in these copies; in checked studies unresolved V genes cover under half, and the rest lacks a known reason. That table supplies the V and J calls and clone size; D and trimming were determined from the DNA. The sample contains around 84,000 clones, over 70% of them found a single time. The ten largest clones take up approximately 12% of the sample.

The germline V gene supplies CDR1 LGHNT and CDR2 FRNRAP. After removal of 5 bases from V and 0 bases from J, the junction retains 8 bases not matched to a gene. The CDR3 spans 18 residues, from the cysteine through the phenylalanine. Only the CDR3 DNA is retained, 54 bases long and in frame from the first base. The source material was peripheral blood. The chain was built from TRBV12-5 and TRBJ1-6, with TRBD1 matching 9 junction bases. This clonotype was sampled from a woman aged 40-49 years with active or convalescent COVID-19. The CDR3 amino acid sequence is: CASGETGTGRSYNSPLHF. Read as DNA, the sequence is TGTGCTAGTGGTGAGACCGGGACAGGGCGCTCCTATAATTCACCCCTCCACTTT.